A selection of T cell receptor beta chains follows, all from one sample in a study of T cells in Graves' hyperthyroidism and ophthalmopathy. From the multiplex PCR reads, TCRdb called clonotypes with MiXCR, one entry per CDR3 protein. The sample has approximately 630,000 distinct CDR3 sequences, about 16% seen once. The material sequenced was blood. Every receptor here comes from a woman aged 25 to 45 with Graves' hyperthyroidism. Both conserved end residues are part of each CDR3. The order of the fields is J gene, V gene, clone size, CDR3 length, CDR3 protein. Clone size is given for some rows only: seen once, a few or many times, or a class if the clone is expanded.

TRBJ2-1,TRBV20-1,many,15,CSARLRMTRSYEQFF
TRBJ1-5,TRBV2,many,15,CASSDDPGGNQPQHF
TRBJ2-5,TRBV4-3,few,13,CASSQDLAVGVDF
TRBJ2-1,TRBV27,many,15,CASSRSGSAAKEQFF
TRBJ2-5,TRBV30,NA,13,CAWSEGMGETRYF
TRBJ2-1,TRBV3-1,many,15,CASRTTSGTFNEQFF
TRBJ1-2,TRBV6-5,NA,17,CASSYSGTGGDHRGYTF
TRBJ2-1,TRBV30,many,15,CAWDRGSAGWDEQFF
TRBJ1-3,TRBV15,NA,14,CATRIGVFGNTIYF
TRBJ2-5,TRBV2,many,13,CASSIDRVETQYF
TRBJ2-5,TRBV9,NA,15,CASSFRQGPYETQYF
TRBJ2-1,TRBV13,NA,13,CASSYGAGGEQFF
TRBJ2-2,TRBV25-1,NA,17,CASSGLWTSGSAGELLF
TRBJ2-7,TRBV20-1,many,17,CSASRGRLAGKSYEQYF
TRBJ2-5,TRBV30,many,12,CAWMSLTRTQYF
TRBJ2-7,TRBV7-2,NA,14,CASSAGGVGYEQYF
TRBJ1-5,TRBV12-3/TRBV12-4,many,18,CASSPGTGSLQGGQPQHF
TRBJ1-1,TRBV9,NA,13,CASSVAANTEAFF
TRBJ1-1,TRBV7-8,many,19,CASSLERDIRMARVAEAFF
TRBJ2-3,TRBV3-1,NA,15,CASSQEGTSTDTQYF
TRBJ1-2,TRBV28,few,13,CASSLEDGRGYTF
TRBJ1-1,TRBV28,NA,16,CASSLLGQGSNTEAFF
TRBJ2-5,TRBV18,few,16,CASSPLDGGIMETQYF
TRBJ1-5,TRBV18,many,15,CASSPRGDSNQPQHF
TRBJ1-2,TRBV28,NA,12,CASSPRNYGYTF
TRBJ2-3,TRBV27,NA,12,CASGGSWDTQYF
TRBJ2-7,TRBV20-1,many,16,CSARAPFRDSSYEQYF
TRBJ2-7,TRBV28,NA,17,CASSFNWFWPRTYEQYF
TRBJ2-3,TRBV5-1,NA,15,CASSSVMLSTDTQYF
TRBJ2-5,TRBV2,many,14,CASSPGQAGETQYF
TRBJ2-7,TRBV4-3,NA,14,CASSQSGGVYEQYF
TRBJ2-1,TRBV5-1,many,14,CASSLRAGVVEQFF
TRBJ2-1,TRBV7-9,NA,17,CASSDIPSTGYRIEQFF
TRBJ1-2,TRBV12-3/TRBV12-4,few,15,CASCLTAPRIYGYTF
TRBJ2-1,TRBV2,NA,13,CASRAITSVEQFF
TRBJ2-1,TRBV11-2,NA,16,CASSLAGESSYYEQFF
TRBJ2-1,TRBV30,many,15,CAWILAGGTYNEQFF
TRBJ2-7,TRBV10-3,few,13,CAISVGTGYEQYF
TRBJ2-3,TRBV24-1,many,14,CATSDSEYTDTQYF
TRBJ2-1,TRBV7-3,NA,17,CASSLHHTGTSRNEQFF
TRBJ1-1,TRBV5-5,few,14,CASSLTSPNTEAFF
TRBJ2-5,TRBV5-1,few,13,CASSLKGGETQYF
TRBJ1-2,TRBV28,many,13,CASRDRANYGYTF
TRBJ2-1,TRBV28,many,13,CATLKAAYNEQFF
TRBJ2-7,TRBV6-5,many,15,CASSYFAGGTYEQYF
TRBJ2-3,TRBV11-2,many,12,CASRRANWAQYF
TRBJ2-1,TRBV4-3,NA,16,CASSQDRLQGSNEQFF
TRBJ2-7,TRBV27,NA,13,CASKTSGSSEQYF
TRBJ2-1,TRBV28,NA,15,CASSLGARVKAEQFF
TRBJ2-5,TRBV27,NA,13,CASRMTRQETQYF
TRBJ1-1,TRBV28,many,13,CASILTGPRGAFF
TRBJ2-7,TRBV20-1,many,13,CSAFSGSSYEQYF
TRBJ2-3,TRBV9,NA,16,CASSHPLAGGSDTQYF
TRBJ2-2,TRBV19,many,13,CASSTQGAGELFF
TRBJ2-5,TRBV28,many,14,CASRPLAGEETQYF
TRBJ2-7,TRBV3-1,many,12,CASSRQLYEQYF
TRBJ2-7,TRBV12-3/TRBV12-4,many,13,CASSFTGADEQYF
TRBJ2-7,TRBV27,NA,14,CASSLSREAYEQYF
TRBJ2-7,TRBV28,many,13,CAIRTYSSYEQYF
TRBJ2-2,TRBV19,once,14,CASSMREDTGELFF